This T cell receptor (beta chain) was retrieved from a study of T cells in Graves' hyperthyroidism and ophthalmopathy. Study-wide context: Before treatment of any kind, peripheral blood was taken at initial diagnosis.

Between the trimmed V and J ends, which lost 6 bases and 0 bases, there was a span of 8 bases. The CDR3 runs 13 residues. Looked up from germline, CDR1 is MNHEY and CDR2 is SMNVEV (reference sequence). Regarding the study as a whole: Blood held most thyroid clonotypes expanded above 0.001 frequency.

In its sample, this clonotype was seen many times. Its antigen is currently unknown. Template material for amplifying TCR beta CDR3 regions consisted of RNA transcripts. First-round RT-PCR with HTBI primers amplified the TCR CDR3 region. One entry per CDR3 protein results from TCRdb running MiXCR on the multiplex PCR reads. The sample lists more than 300,000 distinct CDR3 sequences, about 15% occurring once. V and J are TRBV27 and TRBJ1-2; D remains ambiguous. This clonotype was sampled from a woman aged 30 to 39 with Graves' hyperthyroidism that later progressed to Graves' ophthalmopathy. Sequenced material: blood. CDR3 protein: CASRPGANYGYTF. The CDR3 DNA sequence: TGTGCCAGCAGACCAGGTGCTAACTATGGCTACACCTTC.